In this sample, the clone carrying this T cell receptor (beta chain) turned up a few times. Its specificity is unknown. This sample is drawn from a study of cytomegalovirus exposure and HLA in healthy donors. Findings and limits, study-wide: Follow-up analysis seemed to connect common viral pathogens with several of the most significant clusters identified. Diagnosis of cytomegalovirus status made by the classifier reportedly showed high specificity and sensitivity.

It was with 60 Vbeta and 13 Jbeta primers that the PCR ran. Libraries were prepared by immunoSEQ multiplex PCR; TCRdb keeps only in-frame clonotypes and omits some of them. The table lists 150,000 to 200,000 clones, roughly 85% of them singletons, with 0.98% in the top ten. Trimming took 4 bases from V and 6 from J; bases not matched to a gene: 2. Germline-derived CDR1 and CDR2 are SNHLY and FYNNEI. This CDR3 has 13 residues. The TCR was taken from a woman aged 45 to 65 in good health and CMV-seropositive. The genes are TRBV2 and TRBJ1-5; 8 nucleotides line up with TRBD1. The sequenced sample was PBMCs. CDR3 sequence: CASSGDRTQPQHF. The CDR3 region has the DNA TGTGCCAGCAGTGGGGACAGGACTCAGCCCCAGCATTTT.